This T cell receptor (beta chain) was recorded in a study of shared clonotypes between healthy human individuals. The assay was immunoSEQ multiplex PCR, and TCRdb's table has in-frame clones only and misses some. The top ten clones hold around 9.3% of a sample with 170,000 or so clones, around 63% of them seen once. This CDR3 contains 14 residues. V shed 3 bases and J 3 bases; nucleotides not matched to a gene: 3. Per germline, CDR1 KGHSH and CDR2 LQKENI. The sequenced material came from memory CD4+ T cells sorted from blood. Subset: CD45RA-negative fraction. The sequence derives from a young man in good health. The chain carries TRBV18 and TRBJ1-2, with 8 bases fitting TRBD1. The CDR3 sequence: CASSPIQGDYGYTF. CDR3 nucleotide sequence: TGTGCCAGCTCACCGATACAGGGGGACTATGGCTACACCTTC.